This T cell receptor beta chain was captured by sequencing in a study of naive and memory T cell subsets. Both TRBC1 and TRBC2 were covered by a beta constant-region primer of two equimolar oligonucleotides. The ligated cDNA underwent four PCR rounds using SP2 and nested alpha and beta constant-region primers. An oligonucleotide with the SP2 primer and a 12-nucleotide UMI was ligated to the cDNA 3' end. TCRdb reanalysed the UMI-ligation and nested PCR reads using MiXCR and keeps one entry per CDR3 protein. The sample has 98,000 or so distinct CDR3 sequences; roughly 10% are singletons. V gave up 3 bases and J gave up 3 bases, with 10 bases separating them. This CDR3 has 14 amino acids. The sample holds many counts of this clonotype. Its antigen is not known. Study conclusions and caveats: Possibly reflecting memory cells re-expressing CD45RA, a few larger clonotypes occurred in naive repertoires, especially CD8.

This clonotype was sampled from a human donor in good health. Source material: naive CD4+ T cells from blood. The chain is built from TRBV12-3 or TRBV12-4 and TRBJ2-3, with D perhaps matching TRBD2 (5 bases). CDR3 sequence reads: CASSFASQTDTQYF. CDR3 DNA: TGTGCCAGCAGTTTTGCTAGCCAAACAGATACGCAGTATTTT.